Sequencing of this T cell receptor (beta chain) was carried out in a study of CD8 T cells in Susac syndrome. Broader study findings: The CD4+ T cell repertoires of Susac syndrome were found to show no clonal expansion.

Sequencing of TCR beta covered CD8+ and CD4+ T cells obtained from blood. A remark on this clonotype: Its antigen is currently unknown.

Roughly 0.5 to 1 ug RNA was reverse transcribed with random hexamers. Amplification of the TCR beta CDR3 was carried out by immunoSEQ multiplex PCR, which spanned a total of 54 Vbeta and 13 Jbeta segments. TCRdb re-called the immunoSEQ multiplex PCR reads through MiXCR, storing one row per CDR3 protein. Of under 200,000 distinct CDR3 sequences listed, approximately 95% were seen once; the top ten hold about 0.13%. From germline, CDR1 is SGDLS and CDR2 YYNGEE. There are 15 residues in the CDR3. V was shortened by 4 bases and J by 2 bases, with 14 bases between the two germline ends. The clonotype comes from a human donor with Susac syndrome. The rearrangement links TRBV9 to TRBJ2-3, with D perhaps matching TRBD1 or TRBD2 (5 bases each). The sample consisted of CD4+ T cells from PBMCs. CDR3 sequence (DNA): TGTGCCAGCAGCCCCCGGTGGGGGAACACAGATACGCAGTATTTT. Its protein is CASSPRWGNTDTQYF.